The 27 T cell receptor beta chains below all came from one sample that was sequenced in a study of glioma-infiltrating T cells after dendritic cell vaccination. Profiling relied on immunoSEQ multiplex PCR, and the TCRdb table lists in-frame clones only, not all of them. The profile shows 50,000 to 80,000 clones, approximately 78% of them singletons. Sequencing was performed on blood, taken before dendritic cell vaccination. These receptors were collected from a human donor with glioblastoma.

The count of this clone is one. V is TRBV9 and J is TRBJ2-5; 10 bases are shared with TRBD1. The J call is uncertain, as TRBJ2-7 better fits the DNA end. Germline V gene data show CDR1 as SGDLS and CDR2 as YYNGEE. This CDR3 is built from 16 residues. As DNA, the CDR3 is TGTGCCAGCAGCGCCGGGACAGGGGCAGTCACCTACGAGCAGTACTTC. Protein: CASSAGTGAVTYEQYF.

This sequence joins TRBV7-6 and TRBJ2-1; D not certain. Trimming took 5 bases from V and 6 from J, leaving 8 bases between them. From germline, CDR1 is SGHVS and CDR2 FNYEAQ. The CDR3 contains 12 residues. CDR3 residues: CASSPPSNEQFF. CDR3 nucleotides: TGTGCCAGCAGCCCCCCGAGCAATGAGCAGTTCTTC. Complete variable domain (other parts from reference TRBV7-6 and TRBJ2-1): GAGVSQSPRYKVTKRGQDVALRCDPISGHVSLYWYRQALGQGPEFLTYFNYEAQQDKSGLPNDRFSAERPEGSISTLTIQRTEQRDSAMYRCASSPPSNEQFFGPGTRLTVL.

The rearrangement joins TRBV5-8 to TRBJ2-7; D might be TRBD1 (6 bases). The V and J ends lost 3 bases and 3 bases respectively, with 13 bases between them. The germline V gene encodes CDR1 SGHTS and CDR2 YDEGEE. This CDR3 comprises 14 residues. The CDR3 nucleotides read TGTGCCAGCAGCTCATGGACAGAGAACTACGAGCAGTACTTC. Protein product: CASSSWTENYEQYF.

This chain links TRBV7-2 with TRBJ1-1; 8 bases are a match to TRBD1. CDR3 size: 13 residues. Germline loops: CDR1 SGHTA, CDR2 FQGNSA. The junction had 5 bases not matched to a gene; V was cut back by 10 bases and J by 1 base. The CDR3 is CATRGRPNTEAFF. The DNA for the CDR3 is TGTGCCACCAGGGGGCGGCCGAACACTGAAGCTTTCTTT.

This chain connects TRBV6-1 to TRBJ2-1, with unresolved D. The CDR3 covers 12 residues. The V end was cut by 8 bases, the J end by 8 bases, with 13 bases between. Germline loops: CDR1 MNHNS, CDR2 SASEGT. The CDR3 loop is CASSPRWYEQFF. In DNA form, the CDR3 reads TGTGCCAGCTCCCCCCGGTGGTATGAGCAGTTCTTC.

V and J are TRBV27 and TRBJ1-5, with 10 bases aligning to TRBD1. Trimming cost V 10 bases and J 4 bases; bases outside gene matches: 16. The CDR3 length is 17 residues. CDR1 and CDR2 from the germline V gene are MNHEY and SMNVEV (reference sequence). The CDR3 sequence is CATLAPVTGGFNQPQHF. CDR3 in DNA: TGTGCCACACTTGCGCCCGTGACAGGGGGCTTTAATCAGCCCCAGCATTTT.

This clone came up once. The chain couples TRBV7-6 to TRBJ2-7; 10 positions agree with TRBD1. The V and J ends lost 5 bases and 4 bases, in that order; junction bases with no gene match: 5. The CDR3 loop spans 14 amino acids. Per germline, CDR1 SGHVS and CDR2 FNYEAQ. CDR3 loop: CASSQRTGGYEQYF. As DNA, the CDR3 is TGTGCCAGCAGCCAGAGGACAGGGGGTTACGAGCAGTACTTC.

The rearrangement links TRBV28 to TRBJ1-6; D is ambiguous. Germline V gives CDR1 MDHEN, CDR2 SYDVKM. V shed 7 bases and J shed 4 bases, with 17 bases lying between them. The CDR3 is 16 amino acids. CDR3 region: CASTRGIGVYNSPLHF. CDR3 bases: TGTGCCAGCACCAGAGGGATTGGGGTGTATAATTCACCCCTCCACTTT.

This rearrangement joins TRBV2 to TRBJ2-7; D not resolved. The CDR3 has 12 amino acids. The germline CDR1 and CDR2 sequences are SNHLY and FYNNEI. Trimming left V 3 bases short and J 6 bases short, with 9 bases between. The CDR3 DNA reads TGTGCCAGCAGTGATGATAGAGGCGAGCAGTACTTC. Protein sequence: CASSDDRGEQYF. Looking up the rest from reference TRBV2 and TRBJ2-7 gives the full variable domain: EPEVTQTPSHQVTQMGQEVILRCVPISNHLYFYWYRQILGQKVEFLVSFYNNEISEKSEIFDDQFSVERPDGSNFTLKIRSTKLEDSAMYFCASSDDRGEQYFGPGTRLTVT.

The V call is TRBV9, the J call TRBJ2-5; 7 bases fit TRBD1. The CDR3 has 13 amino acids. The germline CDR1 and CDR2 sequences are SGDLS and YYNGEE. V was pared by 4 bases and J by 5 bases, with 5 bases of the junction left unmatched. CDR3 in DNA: TGTGCCAGCAGCCCCGAGGGGGCGGAGACCCAGTACTTC. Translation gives CASSPEGAETQYF.

CDR3 in DNA: TGTGCCAGCAGCCAAGAACGTTGGGCAGAGACCCAGTACTTC. Residues: CASSQERWAETQYF. The V gene is TRBV4-2, the J gene TRBJ2-5; no definite D call. Trimming shortened V by 0 bases and J by 4 bases, and 9 bases separated the two germline ends. The CDR3 sequence is 14 residues long. Germline V gene data show CDR1 as LGHNA and CDR2 as YNFKEQ.

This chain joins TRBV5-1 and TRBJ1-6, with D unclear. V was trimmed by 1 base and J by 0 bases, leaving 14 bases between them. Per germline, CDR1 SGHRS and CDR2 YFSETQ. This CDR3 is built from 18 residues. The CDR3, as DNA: TGCGCCAGCAGCTTGAACTACCCGGGGAGCTCCTATAATTCACCCCTCCACTTT. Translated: CASSLNYPGSSYNSPLHF.

The CDR3 DNA reads TGTGCCAGCAGCCTGTCGCTGGCAGATACTGAAGCTTTCTTT. Amino acid sequence: CASSLSLADTEAFF. The chain carries TRBV7-2 and TRBJ1-1; unclear D gene. CDR3 length: 14 amino acids. Per the germline V gene, CDR1 is SGHTA and CDR2 is FQGNSA. V shed 5 bases and J shed 5 bases, with 15 bases lying between them.

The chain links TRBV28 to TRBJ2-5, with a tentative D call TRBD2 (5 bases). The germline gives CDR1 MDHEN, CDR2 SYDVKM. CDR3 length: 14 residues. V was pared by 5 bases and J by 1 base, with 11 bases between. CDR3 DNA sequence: TGTGCCAGCAGTCCCTCGGGGTTCCAAGAGACCCAGTACTTC. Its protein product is CASSPSGFQETQYF.

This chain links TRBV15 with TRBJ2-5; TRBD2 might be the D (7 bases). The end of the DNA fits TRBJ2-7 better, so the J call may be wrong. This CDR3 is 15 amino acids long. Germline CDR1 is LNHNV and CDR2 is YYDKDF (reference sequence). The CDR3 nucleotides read TGTGCCACCATCGTGATAGGGGGGGGCCACGACGAGCAGTACTTC. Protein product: CATIVIGGGHDEQYF.

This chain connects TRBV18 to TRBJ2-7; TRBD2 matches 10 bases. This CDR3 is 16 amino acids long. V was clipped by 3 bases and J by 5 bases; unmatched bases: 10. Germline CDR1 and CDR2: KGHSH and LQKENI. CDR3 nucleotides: TGTGCCAGCTCACCTTTGAGCGGGGGGGCCATGAACGAGCAGTACTTC. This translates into CASSPLSGGAMNEQYF.

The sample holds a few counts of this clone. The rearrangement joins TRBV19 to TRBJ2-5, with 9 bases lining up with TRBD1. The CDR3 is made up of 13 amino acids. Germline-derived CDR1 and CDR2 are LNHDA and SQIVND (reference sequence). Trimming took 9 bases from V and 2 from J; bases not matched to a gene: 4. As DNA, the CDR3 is TGTGCCAGCAGGACAGGGGAGCAAGAGACCCAGTACTTC. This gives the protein CASRTGEQETQYF.

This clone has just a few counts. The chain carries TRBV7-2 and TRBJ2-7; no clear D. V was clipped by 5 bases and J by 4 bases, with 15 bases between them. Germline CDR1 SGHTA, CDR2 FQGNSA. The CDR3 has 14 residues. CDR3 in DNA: TGTGCCAGCAGCCAGGCGCTTGCACCTTACGAGCAGTACTTC. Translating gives CASSQALAPYEQYF. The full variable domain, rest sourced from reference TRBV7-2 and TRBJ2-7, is GAGVSQSPSNKVTEKGKDVELRCDPISGHTALYWYRQSLGQGLEFLIYFQGNSAPDKSGLPSDRFSAERTGGSVSTLTIQRTQQEDSAVYLCASSQALAPYEQYFGPGTRLTVT.

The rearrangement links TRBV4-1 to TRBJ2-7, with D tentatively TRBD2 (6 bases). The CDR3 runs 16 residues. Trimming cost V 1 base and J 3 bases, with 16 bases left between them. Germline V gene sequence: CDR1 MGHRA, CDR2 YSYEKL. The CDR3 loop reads CASSQGGLGRDYEQYF. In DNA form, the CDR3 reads TGCGCCAGCAGCCAAGGGGGACTGGGGAGAGACTACGAGCAGTACTTC.

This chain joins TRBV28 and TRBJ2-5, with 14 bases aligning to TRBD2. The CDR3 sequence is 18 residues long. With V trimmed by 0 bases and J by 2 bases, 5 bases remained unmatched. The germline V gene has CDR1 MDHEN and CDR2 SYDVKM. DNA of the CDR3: TGTGCCAGCAGTTTATGGTCCGGGACTAGCGGGGGACAAGAGACCCAGTACTTC. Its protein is CASSLWSGTSGGQETQYF. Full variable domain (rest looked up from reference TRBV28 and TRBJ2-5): DVKVTQSSRYLVKRTGEKVFLECVQDMDHENMFWYRQDPGLGLRLIYFSYDVKMKEKGDIPEGYSVSREKKERFSLILESASTNQTSMYLCASSLWSGTSGGQETQYFGPGTRLLVL.

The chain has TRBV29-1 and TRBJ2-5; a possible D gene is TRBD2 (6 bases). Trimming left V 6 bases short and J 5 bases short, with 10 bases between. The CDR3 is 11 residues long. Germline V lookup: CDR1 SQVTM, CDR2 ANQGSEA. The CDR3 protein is CSVVRGETQYF. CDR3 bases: TGCAGCGTCGTCCGGGGGGAGACCCAGTACTTC.

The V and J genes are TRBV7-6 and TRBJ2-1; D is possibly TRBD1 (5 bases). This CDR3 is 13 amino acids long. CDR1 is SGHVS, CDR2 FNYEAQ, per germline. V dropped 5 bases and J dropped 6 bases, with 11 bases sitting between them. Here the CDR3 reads CASSAADSNEQFF. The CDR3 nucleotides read TGTGCCAGCAGCGCGGCAGACAGCAATGAGCAGTTCTTC.

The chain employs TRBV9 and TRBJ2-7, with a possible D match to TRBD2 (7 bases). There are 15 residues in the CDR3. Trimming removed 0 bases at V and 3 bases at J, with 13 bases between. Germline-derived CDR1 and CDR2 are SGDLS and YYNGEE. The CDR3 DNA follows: TGTGCCAGCAGCGTAGAAATCGGGGGGCACTACGAGCAGTACTTC. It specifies CASSVEIGGHYEQYF.

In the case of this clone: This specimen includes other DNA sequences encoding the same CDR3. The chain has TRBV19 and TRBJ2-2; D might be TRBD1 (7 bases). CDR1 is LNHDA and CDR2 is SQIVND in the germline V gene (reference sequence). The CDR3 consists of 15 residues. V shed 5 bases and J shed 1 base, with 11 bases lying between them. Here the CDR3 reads CASSRQGGNTGELFF. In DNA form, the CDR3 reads TGTGCCAGTAGTCGGCAGGGGGGGAACACCGGGGAGCTGTTTTTT.

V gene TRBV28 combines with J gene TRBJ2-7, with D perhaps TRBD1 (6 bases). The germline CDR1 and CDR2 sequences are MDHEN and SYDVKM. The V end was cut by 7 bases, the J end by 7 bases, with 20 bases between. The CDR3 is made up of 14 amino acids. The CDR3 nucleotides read TGTGCCAGCACGGATGGGTGGGGGCATAGGGAGCAGTACTTC. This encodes CASTDGWGHREQYF.

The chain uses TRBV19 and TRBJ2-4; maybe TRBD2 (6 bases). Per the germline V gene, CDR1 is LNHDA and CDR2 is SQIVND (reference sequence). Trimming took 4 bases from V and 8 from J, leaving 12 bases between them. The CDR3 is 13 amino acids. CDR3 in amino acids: CASSTRTGDIQYF. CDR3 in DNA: TGTGCCAGTAGTACCCGGACGGGGGACATTCAGTACTTC.

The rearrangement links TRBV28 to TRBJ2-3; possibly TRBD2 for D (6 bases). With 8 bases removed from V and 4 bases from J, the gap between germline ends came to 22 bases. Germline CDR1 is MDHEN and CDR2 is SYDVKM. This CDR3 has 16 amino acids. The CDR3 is CASGFAGLRAADTQYF. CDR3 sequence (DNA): TGTGCCAGCGGCTTCGCGGGACTTCGGGCCGCAGATACGCAGTATTTT.